This T cell receptor beta chain was recovered during a study of blood T cell repertoires in COVID-19. About the research overall: COVID-19 samples collected from the United States, Italy and Spain covered acute and convalescent phases. Nucleic acid was either cDNA or gDNA, and it came from T cells, B-cell-depleted T cells, or PBMCs.

Trimming cost V 4 bases and J 2 bases; bases outside gene matches: 9. The CDR3 covers 16 residues. Per germline, CDR1 SGHRS and CDR2 YFSETQ. In the original processing: Amplification with reference gene primers provided the estimates of nucleated cell counts. Using immunoSEQ multiplex PCR, the repertoire was profiled, and TCRdb retains in-frame clones only, with some absent. V and J calls and clone size come straight from that table; D and trimming were deduced from the DNA. The repertoire includes 50,000 to 65,000 clones, 82% of them detected once, and roughly 22% sits in the top ten. The V and J genes are TRBV5-1 and TRBJ2-7, with TRBD1 matching over 10 bases. Sequenced sample: peripheral blood. The sequence came from an older woman with acute or convalescent COVID-19. In DNA, the CDR3 is TGCGCCAGCAGCCCTGGGGACAGGGGAACCCCCTACGAGCAGTACTTC. Translating gives CASSPGDRGTPYEQYF.